These 5 T cell receptor beta chains share one sample of origin, sequenced in a study of Graves' ophthalmopathy and Graves' hyperthyroidism. Amplification of the TCR beta CDR3 regions used RNA transcripts (as template). HTBI-primed first-round RT-PCR preceded second-round multiplex PCR. Each CDR3 protein gets one entry after TCRdb re-called the multiplex PCR reads with MiXCR. This sample has almost 750,000 distinct CDR3 sequences, with 40% found just once. Sequenced: peripheral blood. These receptors all come from an adult man with Graves' ophthalmopathy.

This clonotype was seen at least ten times. V usage is TRBV7-2 and J usage is TRBJ2-7; 10 bases align to TRBD2. The CDR3 spans 13 residues. Losses at the gene ends were 9 bases for V and 3 bases for J; bases not matched to a gene: 5. Germline V gives CDR1 SGHTA, CDR2 FQGNSA. The CDR3 protein is CASELAGGYEQYF. Written as DNA, the CDR3 is TGTGCCAGTGAATTAGCGGGAGGCTACGAGCAGTACTTC. The full variable domain, rest sourced from reference TRBV7-2 and TRBJ2-7, is GAGVSQSPSNKVTEKGKDVELRCDPISGHTALYWYRQSLGQGLEFLIYFQGNSAPDKSGLPSDRFSAERTGGSVSTLTIQRTQQEDSAVYLCASELAGGYEQYFGPGTRLTVT.

CDR3 nucleotide sequence: TGCAGTGCTAGTCCGCTCGGTTACGAGCAGTACTTC. The encoded protein is CSASPLGYEQYF. V and J are TRBV20-1 and TRBJ2-7; no firm D call. Germline CDR1 and CDR2: DFQATT and SNEGSKA (reference sequence). V was trimmed by 3 bases and J by 4 bases, leaving 10 bases between them. CDR3 length: 12 amino acids.

The CDR3 sequence is CATSSPGQGGETQYF. Here the CDR3 DNA reads TGTGCCACCAGCAGCCCAGGACAGGGTGGTGAGACCCAGTACTTC. The chain uses TRBV15 and TRBJ2-5, with 8 bases aligning to TRBD1. After removal of 3 bases from V and 5 bases from J, the junction contained 8 bases not matched to a gene. CDR1 and CDR2 from the germline V gene are LNHNV and YYDKDF (reference sequence). The CDR3 consists of 15 residues.

This clonotype was found a few times. This rearrangement joins TRBV6-1 to TRBJ2-7, with TRBD1 matching 10 bases. CDR1 is MNHNS and CDR2 is SASEGT in the germline V gene. This CDR3 has 14 residues. The trim removed 8 bases at V and 2 bases at J, leaving 6 bases unmatched. The CDR3 bases are TGTGCCAGCTGTACCGGGACAGGGGCCTACGAGCAGTACTTC. This encodes CASCTGTGAYEQYF.

The rearrangement links TRBV6-5 to TRBJ2-2; D unresolved. Germline loops: CDR1 MNHEY, CDR2 SVGAGI. This CDR3 region has 16 residues. Trimming cost V 5 bases and J 1 base, with 14 bases left between them. CDR3 nucleotide sequence: TGTGCCAGCAGTGCCGCACAATCCTGGAACACCGGGGAGCTGTTTTTT. It encodes CASSAAQSWNTGELFF.